These 6 T cell receptor beta chains originate from one sample sequenced in a study of shared clonotypes between healthy human individuals. Sequencing used immunoSEQ multiplex PCR; TCRdb keeps in-frame clones, though not all of them. The sample has under 2,500,000 clones, almost 96% seen once. Specimen: naive CD4+ T cells sorted from blood. Subset in this sample: CD45RA+ positively selected. These receptors came from a man aged 18 to 35 in good health.

The chain has TRBV10-2 and TRBJ2-5, with D tentatively TRBD2 (5 bases). The germline V gene has CDR1 WSHSY and CDR2 SAAADI. CDR3 length: 15 amino acids. The V gene lost 7 bases and the J gene lost 1 base, with 16 bases spanning the gap. CDR3 coding DNA: TGCGCCAGCAACGACGGCAGCCGGGGCCAAGAGACCCAGTACTTC. As protein: CASNDGSRGQETQYF.

V is TRBV19 and J is TRBJ1-2, with a tentative D call TRBD1 (6 bases). V was pared by 4 bases and J by 5 bases, with 20 bases between. CDR3 length: 16 residues. CDR1 is LNHDA and CDR2 is SQIVND in the germline V gene (reference sequence). The CDR3 DNA sequence: TGTGCCAGTAGTACTCGGTCCCCGACAGGAACGTATGGCTACACCTTC. This translates into CASSTRSPTGTYGYTF.

Worth noting for this clone: The same CDR3 is also encoded by other DNA sequences in this sample. The chain combines TRBV30 with TRBJ1-6; D is ambiguous. Germline assignment: CDR1 GTSNPN and CDR2 SVGIG (reference sequence). This CDR3 contains 11 residues. V dropped 4 bases and J dropped 7 bases, with 5 bases sitting between them. CDR3 sequence: CAWTENSPLHF. CDR3 DNA: TGTGCCTGGACAGAGAATTCACCCCTCCACTTT.

The J gene is TRBJ2-7, the V gene TRBV13; 8 bases agree with TRBD2. Germline V CDR1 and CDR2: PRHDT, FYEKMQ (reference sequence). This CDR3 is 14 amino acids long. Trimming at V came to 5 bases and at J to 6 bases, leaving 9 bases not matched to a gene. Here the CDR3 DNA reads TGTGCCAGCAGCCTTAGCAGGCTAGCGGGCGAGCAGTACTTC. Its protein product is CASSLSRLAGEQYF. Full variable domain (outside the CDR3, taken from reference TRBV13 and TRBJ2-7): AAGVIQSPRHLIKEKRETATLKCYPIPRHDTVYWYQQGPGQDPQFLISFYEKMQSDKGSIPDRFSAQQFSDYHSELNMSSLELGDSALYFCASSLSRLAGEQYFGPGTRLTVT.

Worth noting for this clone: The same CDR3 is also encoded by other DNA sequences in this sample. This chain uses TRBV5-1 with TRBJ1-2; D uncertain. Trimming pared 0 bases from V and 1 base from J, leaving 1 base between. The germline gives CDR1 SGHRS, CDR2 YFSETQ. The CDR3 extends over 12 amino acids. The CDR3 sequence is CASSLDNYGYTF. The DNA for the CDR3 is TGCGCCAGCAGCTTGGATAACTATGGCTACACCTTC.

This clone was found once. The chain links TRBV19 to TRBJ2-5, with no clear D. Deletions cut 5 bases from V and 5 bases from J, with 12 bases between. This CDR3 spans 13 amino acids. CDR1 and CDR2 (germline): LNHDA, SQIVND (reference sequence). The CDR3 loop reads CASSLYQTETQYF. The CDR3 nucleotides are TGTGCCAGTAGTCTTTATCAGACTGAGACCCAGTACTTC.